A selection of T cell receptor beta chains follows, all from one sample in a study of T cell changes during pregnancy in multiple sclerosis. Sequencing was performed with immunoSEQ multiplex PCR; in TCRdb, only in-frame clones are kept and a portion is missing. The sample gives over 70,000 clones, 92% of which show up once; under 2% is in the top ten. This material consisted of peripheral blood, taken in the first trimester of pregnancy. The receptor set was obtained from a female donor in good health, enrolled as a control in a pregnancy study. The CDR3 runs from the conserved cysteine through the conserved F or W. A D gene is named only where the DNA matches it firmly. Clone size, where shown, is once, few, many, or a class for clones that have expanded.

d_call: TRBD2; clone_size: NA; v_call: TRBV28; j_call: TRBJ2-3; cdr3_nt: TGTGCCAGCAGTTTAGCTACGTCTAGCGGGAGGACAGATACGCAGTATTTT; cdr3_aa: CASSLATSSGRTDTQYF
d_call: TRBD2; clone_size: once; v_call: TRBV5-1; j_call: TRBJ2-1; cdr3_nt: TGCGCCAGCAGCTTGCGAGTGGGAGGGTACAATGAGCAGTTCTTC; cdr3_aa: CASSLRVGGYNEQFF
d_call: TRBD2; clone_size: NA; v_call: TRBV18; j_call: TRBJ2-1; cdr3_nt: TGTGCCAGCTCACCACGGGGACTAGCGGGAGGGAATGAGCAGTTCTTC; cdr3_aa: CASSPRGLAGGNEQFF
d_call: NA; clone_size: NA; v_call: TRBV6-1; j_call: TRBJ2-3; cdr3_nt: TGTGCCAGCAGCCTGAGCACAGATACGCAGTATTTT; cdr3_aa: CASSLSTDTQYF
d_call: TRBD1; clone_size: NA; v_call: TRBV6-6; j_call: TRBJ1-2; cdr3_nt: TGTGCCAGCAGTGGACTGGACAGGGGGGACTATGGCTACACCTTC; cdr3_aa: CASSGLDRGDYGYTF
d_call: TRBD1; clone_size: NA; v_call: TRBV6-5; j_call: TRBJ1-5; cdr3_nt: TGTGCCAGCAGCATCACAGGGGAGAGCAATCAGCCCCAGCATTTT; cdr3_aa: CASSITGESNQPQHF
d_call: TRBD1; clone_size: NA; v_call: TRBV7-6; j_call: TRBJ1-1; cdr3_nt: TGTGCCAGCAGCTTAGGTGGGCTCGGGACAGGAAACACTGAAGCTTTCTTT; cdr3_aa: CASSLGGLGTGNTEAFF
d_call: TRBD1; clone_size: NA; v_call: TRBV28; j_call: TRBJ2-7; cdr3_nt: TGTGCCAGCAGTTACGGACAGGGACTTTGGGAGCAGTACTTC; cdr3_aa: CASSYGQGLWEQYF
d_call: TRBD2; clone_size: NA; v_call: TRBV25-1; j_call: TRBJ2-6; cdr3_nt: TGTGCCAGCAGTGAAGGGGGGGGGTCTGGGGCCAACGTCCTGACTTTC; cdr3_aa: CASSEGGGSGANVLTF
d_call: NA; clone_size: once; v_call: TRBV2; j_call: TRBJ2-1; cdr3_nt: TGTGCCAGCTGGCGGTTCTCCTACAATGAGCAGTTCTTC; cdr3_aa: CASWRFSYNEQFF
d_call: NA; clone_size: NA; v_call: TRBV6-6; j_call: TRBJ1-5; cdr3_nt: TGTGCCAGCAGTTACGGTCCAGTTGGTCAGCCCCAGCATTTT; cdr3_aa: CASSYGPVGQPQHF
d_call: TRBD1; clone_size: NA; v_call: TRBV18; j_call: TRBJ2-1; cdr3_nt: TGTGCCAGCTCACCAAACGACAGGGGTACCAGGTTCTTC; cdr3_aa: CASSPNDRGTRFF
d_call: TRBD1; clone_size: NA; v_call: TRBV28; j_call: TRBJ1-2; cdr3_nt: TGTGCCAGCAGTTGGGGACAGGGGGCGTTCTATGGCTACACCTTC; cdr3_aa: CASSWGQGAFYGYTF
d_call: TRBD2; clone_size: once; v_call: TRBV7-8; j_call: TRBJ2-7; cdr3_nt: TGTGCCAGCAGCTTAGCCGCTCAAGCGGGGGTTACCTACGAGCAGTACTTC; cdr3_aa: CASSLAAQAGVTYEQYF
d_call: TRBD2; clone_size: NA; v_call: TRBV28; j_call: TRBJ2-1; cdr3_nt: TGTGCCAGCAGTCCGGCGTGGCTAGCGGGGGTCAATGAGCAGTTCTTC; cdr3_aa: CASSPAWLAGVNEQFF
d_call: NA; clone_size: once; v_call: TRBV7-8; j_call: TRBJ2-1; cdr3_nt: TGTGCCAGCAGCTTCTCGGCGGCTAGCTACAATGAGCAGTTCTTC; cdr3_aa: CASSFSAASYNEQFF
d_call: TRBD1; clone_size: NA; v_call: TRBV11-3; j_call: TRBJ2-3; cdr3_nt: TGTGCCAGCAGCGCGGGACAGGGCCTTTTTCGAGATACGCAGTATTTT; cdr3_aa: CASSAGQGLFRDTQYF
d_call: NA; clone_size: few; v_call: TRBV6-4; j_call: TRBJ1-4; cdr3_nt: TGTGCCAGCAGTGACTCGCTAGGTGGAGAGGGTAATGAAAAACTGTTTTTT; cdr3_aa: CASSDSLGGEGNEKLFF
d_call: TRBD1; clone_size: NA; v_call: TRBV29-1; j_call: TRBJ1-1; cdr3_nt: TGCAGCGTTCGACAGGGGGCCTCTGAAGCTTTCTTT; cdr3_aa: CSVRQGASEAFF
d_call: TRBD1; clone_size: once; v_call: TRBV30; j_call: TRBJ2-4; cdr3_nt: TGTGCCTGGAGAGCAGGGGGCTCTGGGAATCAGTACTTC; cdr3_aa: CAWRAGGSGNQYF
d_call: TRBD1; clone_size: NA; v_call: TRBV2; j_call: TRBJ2-6; cdr3_nt: TGTGCCAGCAGCTTTTCACAGGGGTCTGGGGCCAACGTCCTGACTTTC; cdr3_aa: CASSFSQGSGANVLTF
d_call: TRBD2; clone_size: NA; v_call: TRBV18; j_call: TRBJ2-1; cdr3_nt: TGTGCCAGCTCACCGGGACTAGCTGGTGGTGAGCAGTTCTTC; cdr3_aa: CASSPGLAGGEQFF
d_call: NA; clone_size: NA; v_call: TRBV1; j_call: TRBJ1-1; cdr3_nt: TGCACCAGCAGCCCACCCGTAACAACTGAAGCTTTCTTT; cdr3_aa: CTSSPPVTTEAFF
d_call: NA; clone_size: NA; v_call: TRBV27; j_call: TRBJ1-5; cdr3_nt: TGTGCCAGCAGTTTCGCAGGGGTGGGTCAGCCCCAGCATTTT; cdr3_aa: CASSFAGVGQPQHF
d_call: TRBD1; clone_size: NA; v_call: TRBV19; j_call: TRBJ1-1; cdr3_nt: TGTGCCAGTAGTTCCCCAACAGGGGTGATGGGGTCCACTGAAGCTTTCTTT; cdr3_aa: CASSSPTGVMGSTEAFF
d_call: NA; clone_size: NA; v_call: TRBV6-5; j_call: TRBJ1-2; cdr3_nt: TGTGCCAGCAGTTACGTTGGAGGGAACTTTAACTATGGCTACACCTTC; cdr3_aa: CASSYVGGNFNYGYTF
d_call: NA; clone_size: NA; v_call: TRBV14; j_call: TRBJ2-7; cdr3_nt: TGTGCCAGCAGCCCACACGAACCTCCCTACGAGCAGTACTTC; cdr3_aa: CASSPHEPPYEQYF
d_call: NA; clone_size: NA; v_call: TRBV21-1; j_call: TRBJ2-2; cdr3_nt: TGTGCCAGCAGCAGGCAGGTCGGGGAGCTGTTTTTT; cdr3_aa: CASSRQVGELFF
d_call: NA; clone_size: NA; v_call: TRBV29-1; j_call: TRBJ2-3; cdr3_nt: TGCAGCGTTGCAGACGGGTCTAGCACAGATACGCAGTATTTT; cdr3_aa: CSVADGSSTDTQYF
d_call: NA; clone_size: NA; v_call: TRBV27; j_call: TRBJ2-2; cdr3_nt: TGTGCCAGCAGTTGGACACGAAACACCGGGGAGCTGTTTTTT; cdr3_aa: CASSWTRNTGELFF
d_call: TRBD2; clone_size: NA; v_call: TRBV4-1; j_call: TRBJ2-7; cdr3_nt: TGCGCCAGCAGCGAAGCGGGAGAGAACTACGAGCAGTACTTC; cdr3_aa: CASSEAGENYEQYF
d_call: TRBD2; clone_size: once; v_call: TRBV6-6; j_call: TRBJ2-7; cdr3_nt: TGTGCCAGCAGTAGACTAGCGGGCTACGAGCAGTACTTC; cdr3_aa: CASSRLAGYEQYF
d_call: TRBD1; clone_size: NA; v_call: TRBV19; j_call: TRBJ2-7; cdr3_nt: TGTGCCAGTAGCCAGGGGGTCGCGCAGTACTTC; cdr3_aa: CASSQGVAQYF
d_call: TRBD1; clone_size: NA; v_call: TRBV5-1; j_call: TRBJ1-1; cdr3_nt: TGCGCCAGCAGCAGGGGGGACAGGGAGGATGCTTTCTTT; cdr3_aa: CASSRGDREDAFF
d_call: NA; clone_size: NA; v_call: TRBV9; j_call: TRBJ1-3; cdr3_nt: TGTGCTACGACTCGGAACTCTGGAAACACCATATATTTT; cdr3_aa: CATTRNSGNTIYF
d_call: NA; clone_size: NA; v_call: TRBV7-8; j_call: TRBJ2-3; cdr3_nt: TGTGCCAGCAGCCCCCGGGACTCTCTCACAGATACGCAGTATTTT; cdr3_aa: CASSPRDSLTDTQYF
d_call: TRBD1; clone_size: NA; v_call: TRBV6-5; j_call: TRBJ2-5; cdr3_nt: TGTGCCACCCGGCGGGACAGGGTCGGGACCCAGTACTTC; cdr3_aa: CATRRDRVGTQYF
d_call: NA; clone_size: NA; v_call: TRBV29-1; j_call: TRBJ2-1; cdr3_nt: TGCAGCGTTGAAGGGGTGGGGAGAGCAGAAAGCAATGAGCAGTTCTTC; cdr3_aa: CSVEGVGRAESNEQFF
d_call: NA; clone_size: NA; v_call: TRBV25-1; j_call: TRBJ2-5; cdr3_nt: TGTGCCAGCAGTGATAGAGGAAACGGACACCTTCAAGAGACCCAGTACTTC; cdr3_aa: CASSDRGNGHLQETQYF
d_call: TRBD2; clone_size: NA; v_call: TRBV7-6; j_call: TRBJ2-7; cdr3_nt: TGTGCCAGCAGCTTAGCGGCGGCGGGAGGGCCTGGCGAGCAGTACTTC; cdr3_aa: CASSLAAAGGPGEQYF
d_call: NA; clone_size: NA; v_call: TRBV9; j_call: TRBJ2-5; cdr3_nt: TGTGCCAGCAGCGCATCATCAGGGGTACGGGAGACCCAGTACTTC; cdr3_aa: CASSASSGVRETQYF
d_call: NA; clone_size: NA; v_call: TRBV14; j_call: TRBJ1-1; cdr3_nt: TGTGCCAGCAGCCGAGACGGGAACACTGAAGCTTTCTTT; cdr3_aa: CASSRDGNTEAFF
d_call: TRBD2; clone_size: NA; v_call: TRBV9; j_call: TRBJ2-1; cdr3_nt: TGTGCCAGCAGCGCTGGAGCGGGAAACGCCTACAATGAGCAGTTCTTC; cdr3_aa: CASSAGAGNAYNEQFF
d_call: TRBD1; clone_size: NA; v_call: TRBV5-4; j_call: TRBJ1-2; cdr3_nt: TGTGCCAGCAGCTTGGGGGGACAGAACTATGGCTACACCTTC; cdr3_aa: CASSLGGQNYGYTF
d_call: NA; clone_size: NA; v_call: TRBV7-8; j_call: TRBJ2-3; cdr3_nt: TGTGCCAGCAGCTTAGGTGGAGGGGCAGGGAGGGATACGCAGTATTTT; cdr3_aa: CASSLGGGAGRDTQYF